This T cell receptor beta chain was obtained from a study of graft-versus-host responses after intestinal transplantation. This table comes from immunoSEQ multiplex PCR, and its TCRdb copy is limited to in-frame clones, with some not included. The data hold about 12,000 clones, with around four fifths observed a single time. Between the trimmed V and J ends, which lost 3 bases and 6 bases, there was a span of 12 bases. The CDR3 spans 14 residues. Germline loops: CDR1 GTSNPN, CDR2 SVGIG (reference sequence). This chain uses TRBV30 with TRBJ1-6, with no clear D. The receptor was derived from a human patient who received an intestinal transplant, so some T cells may come from the graft donor. Sequences were derived from PBMCs, sampled about 130 days after transplant. CDR3 in DNA: TGTGCCTGGAGCGGCTGGACGTCTAATTCACCCCTCCACTTT. This encodes CAWSGWTSNSPLHF. Together with reference TRBV30 and TRBJ1-6, the CDR3 gives the full variable domain: SQTIHQWPATLVQPVGSPLSLECTVEGTSNPNLYWYRQAAGRGLQLLFYSVGIGQISSEVPQNLSASRPQDRQFILSSKKLLLSDSGFYLCAWSGWTSNSPLHFGNGTRLTVT.